This record concerns one T cell receptor beta chain sequence. This table comes from immunoSEQ multiplex PCR, and its TCRdb copy is limited to in-frame clones, with some not included. The sample consists of about 4,600 clones, roughly 30% of them appearing once. The sample is drawn from a study of T cells in localized non-small cell lung cancer. CDR1 and CDR2 (germline): LNHNV, YYDKDF (reference sequence). The junction had 5 bases not matched to a gene; V was cut back by 6 bases and J by 0 bases. This CDR3 has 16 residues. Sequencing was performed on lung tumor tissue, taken before any cancer treatment. The chain combines TRBV15 with TRBJ2-2, with TRBD1 identical over 9 bases. The receptor comes from a man aged 35-69 years with stage II lung adenocarcinoma. The CDR3 region has the DNA TGTGCCACCAGTCTAGGGGACAGGGCGAACACCGGGGAGCTGTTTTTT. This sequence encodes CATSLGDRANTGELFF.